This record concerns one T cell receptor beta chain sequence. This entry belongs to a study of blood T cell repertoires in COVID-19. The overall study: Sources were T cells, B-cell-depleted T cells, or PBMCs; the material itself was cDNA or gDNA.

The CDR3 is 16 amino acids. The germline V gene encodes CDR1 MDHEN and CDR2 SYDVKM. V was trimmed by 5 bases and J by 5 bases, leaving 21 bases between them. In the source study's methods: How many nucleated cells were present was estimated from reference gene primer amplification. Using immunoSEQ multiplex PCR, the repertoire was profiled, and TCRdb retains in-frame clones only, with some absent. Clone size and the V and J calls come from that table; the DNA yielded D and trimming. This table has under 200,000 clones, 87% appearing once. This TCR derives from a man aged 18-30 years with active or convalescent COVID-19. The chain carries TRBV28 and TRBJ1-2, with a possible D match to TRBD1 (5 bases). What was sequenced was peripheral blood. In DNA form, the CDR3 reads TGTGCCAGCAGTCAATCTTTTGACAGCGTCGGTTATGGCTACACCTTC. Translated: CASSQSFDSVGYGYTF.